Given below is one T cell receptor (beta chain) in context. Its antigen remains unknown. V was clipped by 5 bases and J by 2 bases; unmatched bases: 3. Germline V CDR1 and CDR2: MNHEY, SVGEGT. This CDR3 region has 13 residues. The data originate from a study of T cell responses to AZD1222 COVID-19 vaccine. Study as a whole: The study pooled second doses at about 4 or about 12 weeks.

Study observations and caveats: Spike-specific TCRs gained breadth and depth after people received two AZD1222 doses. Donors in the cohort were predominantly white British and more often female, and clonal diversity was possibly underestimated.

The data were produced by immunoSEQ multiplex PCR, yet TCRdb's version contains in-frame clones alone and is incomplete. The sample lists about 130,000 clones; more than 80% were seen once. This material consisted of peripheral blood, taken on day 0 of AZD1222 vaccination. The source is an adult in good health. The gene calls are TRBV6-2 or TRBV6-3 and TRBJ2-7, with 7 bases matching TRBD1. The CDR3, as DNA: TGTGCCAGCAGTAGGGGGACAGCCTACGAGCAGTACTTC. Encoded protein: CASSRGTAYEQYF.